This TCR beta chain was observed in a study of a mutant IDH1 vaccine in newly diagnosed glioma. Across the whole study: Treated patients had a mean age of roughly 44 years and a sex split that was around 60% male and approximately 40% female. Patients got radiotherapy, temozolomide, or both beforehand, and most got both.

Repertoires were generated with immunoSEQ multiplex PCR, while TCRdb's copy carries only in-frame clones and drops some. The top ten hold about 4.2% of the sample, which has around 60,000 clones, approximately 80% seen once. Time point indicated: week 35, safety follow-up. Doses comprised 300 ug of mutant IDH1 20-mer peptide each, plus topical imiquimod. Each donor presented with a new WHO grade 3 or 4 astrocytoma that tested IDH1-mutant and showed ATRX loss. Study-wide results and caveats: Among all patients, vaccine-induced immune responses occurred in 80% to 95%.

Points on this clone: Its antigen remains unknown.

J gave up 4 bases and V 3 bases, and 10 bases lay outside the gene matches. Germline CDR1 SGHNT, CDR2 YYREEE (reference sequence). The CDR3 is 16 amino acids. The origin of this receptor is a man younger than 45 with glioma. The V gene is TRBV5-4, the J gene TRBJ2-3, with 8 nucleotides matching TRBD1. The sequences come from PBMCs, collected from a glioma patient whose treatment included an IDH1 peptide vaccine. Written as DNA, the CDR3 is TGTGCCAGCAGCTCTCTACAGGGGGGCGGCCCAGATACGCAGTATTTT. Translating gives CASSSLQGGGPDTQYF.